The source of this T cell receptor (beta chain) is a study of shared clonotypes between healthy human individuals. It was CD45RO-negative cells, positively selected for CCR7, that made up naive CD8 cells, with terminally differentiated effector memory CD45RA+ cells excluded. Generated by immunoSEQ multiplex PCR, the TCRdb table keeps only in-frame clones and is missing some. Here the sample spans 550,000 to 750,000 clones, less than 97% being singletons. Per the germline V gene, CDR1 is MNHEY and CDR2 is SMNVEV (reference sequence). The CDR3 runs 14 residues. The V end lost 1 base, the J end lost 5 bases, and 9 bases lay between the germline ends.

The TCR sequence derives from a woman under 40 in good health. The J gene is TRBJ2-1, the V gene TRBV27, with D tentatively TRBD1 or TRBD2 (5 bases each). The sequenced sample consisted of naive CD8+ T cells sorted from blood. The CDR3 nucleotides are TGTGCCAGCAGTTTATTGCCGGGGCACAATGAGCAGTTCTTC. This encodes CASSLLPGHNEQFF.